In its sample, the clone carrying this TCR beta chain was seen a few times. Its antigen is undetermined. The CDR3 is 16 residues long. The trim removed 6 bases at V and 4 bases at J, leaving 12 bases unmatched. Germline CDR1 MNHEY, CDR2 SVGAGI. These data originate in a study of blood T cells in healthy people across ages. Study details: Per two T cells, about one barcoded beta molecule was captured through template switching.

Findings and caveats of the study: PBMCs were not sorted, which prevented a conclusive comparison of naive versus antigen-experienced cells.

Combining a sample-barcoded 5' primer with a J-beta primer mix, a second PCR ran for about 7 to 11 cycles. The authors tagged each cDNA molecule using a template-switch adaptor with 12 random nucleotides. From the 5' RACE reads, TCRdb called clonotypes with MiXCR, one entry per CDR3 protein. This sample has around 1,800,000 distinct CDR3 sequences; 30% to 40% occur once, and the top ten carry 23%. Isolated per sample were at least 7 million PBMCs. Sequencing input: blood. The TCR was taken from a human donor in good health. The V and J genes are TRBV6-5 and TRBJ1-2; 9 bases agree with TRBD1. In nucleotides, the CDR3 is TGTGCCAGCAGCAACCCTTACCCGGACAGGGGCTATGGCTACACCTTC. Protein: CASSNPYPDRGYGYTF.